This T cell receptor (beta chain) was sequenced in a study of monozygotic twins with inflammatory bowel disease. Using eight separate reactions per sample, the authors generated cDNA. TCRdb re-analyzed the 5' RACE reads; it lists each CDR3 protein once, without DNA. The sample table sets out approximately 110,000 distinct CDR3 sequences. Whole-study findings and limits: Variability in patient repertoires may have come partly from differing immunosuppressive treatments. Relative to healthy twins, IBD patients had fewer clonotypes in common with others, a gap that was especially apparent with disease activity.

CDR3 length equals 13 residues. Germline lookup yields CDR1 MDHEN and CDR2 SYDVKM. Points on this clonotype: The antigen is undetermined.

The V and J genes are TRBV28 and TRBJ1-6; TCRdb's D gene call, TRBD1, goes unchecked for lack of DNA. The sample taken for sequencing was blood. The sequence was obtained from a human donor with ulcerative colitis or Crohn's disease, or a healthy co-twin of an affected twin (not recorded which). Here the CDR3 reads CASSLQGETPLHF.